Listed below are T cell receptor beta chains from one sample, sequenced in a study of PD-L1 blockade in urothelial cancer. Measured with immunoSEQ multiplex PCR; TCRdb has only the in-frame clones, and not every one. The sample consists of roughly 50,000 clones, 70% to 90% of them appearing once. Sample: PBMCs, taken around atezolizumab (anti-PD-L1) treatment. Receptors originate from a man aged 70 or older with urothelial cancer. CDR3s include the opening cysteine and the closing phenylalanine or tryptophan.

j_gene,v_gene,CDR3aa
TRBJ2-7,TRBV18,CASSPEGGAEHYEQYF
TRBJ2-1,TRBV11-2,CASSLDRGDYNEQFF
TRBJ2-7,TRBV7-9,CASSPTGGEWAYEQYF
TRBJ1-5,TRBV5-6,CASSIWGQPQHF
TRBJ2-2,TRBV30,CAWGSVGTSGISGELFF
TRBJ1-3,TRBV5-4,CASTRDRDFGNTIYF
TRBJ1-4,TRBV5-1,CASSFGQVPTNEKLFF
TRBJ2-2,TRBV5-1,CASESGAGTGELFF
TRBJ2-7,TRBV28,CASSTGRRPSYEQYF
TRBJ2-1,TRBV10-3,CAISDRGRGSSYNEQFF
TRBJ2-1,TRBV28,CASSFGSGRAIEQFF
TRBJ2-7,TRBV28,CASSPDSGYEQYF
TRBJ2-3,TRBV5-4,CASSDPGLADTQYF
TRBJ1-2,TRBV5-4,CASSLAEGVGYTF
TRBJ1-2,TRBV10-3,CAISRDREGGYGYTF
TRBJ2-1,TRBV10-1,CASSESGAGYNEQFF
TRBJ1-5,TRBV7-6,CASSPGTGNQPQHF
TRBJ2-7,TRBV30,CAVALSSYEQYF
TRBJ2-3,TRBV9,CASNLLDSDTQYF
TRBJ2-7,TRBV7-2,CASSSPGQTYEQYF
TRBJ2-5,TRBV13,CASSLEGEAGEKETQYF
TRBJ1-5,TRBV28,CASSSQPTVSDQPQHF
TRBJ2-2,TRBV11-2,CASSLNTGGTGELFF
TRBJ2-7,TRBV4-1,CASSQQPVGEQYF
TRBJ2-2,TRBV29-1,CSVSTSQTGELFF
TRBJ2-2,TRBV2,CASSEAQSSGRMGGELFF
TRBJ2-1,TRBV5-4,CASSRDRLGFYNEQFF
TRBJ2-3,TRBV15,CATSRDFGGKGDTQYF
TRBJ2-1,TRBV28,CASSTGYNEQFF
TRBJ1-5,TRBV19,CASSIWGGANQPQHF